Reported below is one T cell receptor beta chain. What it binds is unknown. Germline V gene data show CDR1 as SGHRS and CDR2 as YFSETQ. The CDR3 consists of 14 residues. V lost 4 bases to trimming and J lost 4 bases, with 15 bases between them. The data belong to a study of shared clonotypes between healthy human individuals. The study's findings and limits: Richness estimates generally favored naive over memory subsets.

Repertoires were generated with immunoSEQ multiplex PCR, while TCRdb's copy carries only in-frame clones and drops some. Found here are under 300,000 clones, under 80% of them singletons; the top ten hold around 10%. V usage is TRBV5-1 and J usage is TRBJ2-7; D is unresolved. The sample consisted of memory CD4+ T cells sorted from blood. As to subset: CD45RA-negative fraction. The receptor comes from a man younger than 40 in good health. CDR3 coding DNA: TGCGCCAGCAGCGCGAACAGCTTAGATTACGAGCAGTACTTC. Amino acids: CASSANSLDYEQYF.